One T cell receptor (beta chain) is described in this entry. The antigen remains unidentified. These data are taken from a study of graft-versus-host responses after intestinal transplantation. Study at large: Multivisceral, liver-intestinal, or isolated intestinal grafts went to recipients. Every recipient had anti-thymocyte globulin induction and two to four years of tacrolimus plus steroids. Study outcomes and limitations: GvH clones detected in recipient marrow included some appearing first in ileum or blood. Maximum circulating GvH clone levels tracked with early post-transplant HvG decreases.

The data were produced by immunoSEQ multiplex PCR, yet TCRdb's version contains in-frame clones alone and is incomplete. The sample has about 97,000 clones; about nine tenths are singletons. The receptor comes from a human donor who was the organ donor for an intestinal transplant. Sequencing used unstimulated CD4+ T cells sorted from spleen or lymph node cells, obtained before transplant.

In nucleotides, the CDR3 is TGTGCCAGCAGCCAAGTTGGACGGGGGGCAGGGAATGAGCAGTTCTTC. It specifies CASSQVGRGAGNEQFF. This sequence joins TRBV4-2 and TRBJ2-1; D possibly corresponds to TRBD2 (7 bases). Germline CDR1 and CDR2: LGHNA and YNFKEQ. CDR3 length: 16 amino acids. V lost 1 base and J lost 7, with 17 bases in between.